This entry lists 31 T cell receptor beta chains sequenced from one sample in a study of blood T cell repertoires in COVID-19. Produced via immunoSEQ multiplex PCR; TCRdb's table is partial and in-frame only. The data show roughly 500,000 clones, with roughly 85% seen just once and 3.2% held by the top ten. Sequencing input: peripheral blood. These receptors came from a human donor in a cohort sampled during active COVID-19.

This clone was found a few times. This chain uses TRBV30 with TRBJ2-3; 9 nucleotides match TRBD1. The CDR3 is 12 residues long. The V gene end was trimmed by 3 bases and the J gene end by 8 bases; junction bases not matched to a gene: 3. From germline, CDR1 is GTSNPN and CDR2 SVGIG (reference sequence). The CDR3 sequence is CAWRDRGSTQYF. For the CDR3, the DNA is TGTGCCTGGAGGGACAGGGGCAGTACGCAGTATTTT. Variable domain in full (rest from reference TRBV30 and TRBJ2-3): SQTIHQWPATLVQPVGSPLSLECTVEGTSNPNLYWYRQAAGRGLQLLFYSVGIGQISSEVPQNLSASRPQDRQFILSSKKLLLSDSGFYLCAWRDRGSTQYFGPGTRLTVL.

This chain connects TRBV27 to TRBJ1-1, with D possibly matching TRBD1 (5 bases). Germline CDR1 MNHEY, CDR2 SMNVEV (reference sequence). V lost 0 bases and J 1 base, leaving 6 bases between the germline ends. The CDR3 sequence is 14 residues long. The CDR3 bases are TGTGCCAGCAGTTTATCCGGGGGGAACACTGAAGCTTTCTTT. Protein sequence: CASSLSGGNTEAFF.

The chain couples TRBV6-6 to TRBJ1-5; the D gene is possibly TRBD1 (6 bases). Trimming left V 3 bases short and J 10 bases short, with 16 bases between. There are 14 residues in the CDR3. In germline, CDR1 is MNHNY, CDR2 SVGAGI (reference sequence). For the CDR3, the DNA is TGTGCCAGCAGTTATACGGACAGTTTTTTACCCCAGCATTTT. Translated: CASSYTDSFLPQHF.

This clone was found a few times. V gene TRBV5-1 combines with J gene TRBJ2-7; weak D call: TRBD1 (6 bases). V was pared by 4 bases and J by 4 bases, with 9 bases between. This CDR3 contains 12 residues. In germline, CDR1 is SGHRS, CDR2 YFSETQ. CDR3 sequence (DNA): TGCGCCAGCAGCGTACAGGGTTACGAGCAGTACTTC. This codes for CASSVQGYEQYF.

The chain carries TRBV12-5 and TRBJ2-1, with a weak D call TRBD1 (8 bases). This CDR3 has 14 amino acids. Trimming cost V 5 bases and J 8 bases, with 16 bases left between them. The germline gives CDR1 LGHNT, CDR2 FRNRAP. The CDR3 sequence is CASGVSQGGDEQFF. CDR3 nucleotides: TGTGCTAGTGGTGTTTCACAGGGGGGGGATGAGCAGTTCTTC.

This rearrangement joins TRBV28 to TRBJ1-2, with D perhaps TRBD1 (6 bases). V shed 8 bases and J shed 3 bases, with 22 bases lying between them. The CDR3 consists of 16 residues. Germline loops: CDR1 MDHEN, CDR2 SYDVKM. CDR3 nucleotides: TGTGCCAGCCGAGACGGGGGGGGGCGCCGGTACTATGGCTACACCTTC. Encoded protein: CASRDGGGRRYYGYTF.

The CDR3 is CASSYSTLRLTSPGTDTQYF. CDR3 sequence (DNA): TGTGCCAGCAGTTACTCGACTTTAAGGCTTACTAGCCCTGGCACAGATACGCAGTATTTT. The V and J genes are TRBV6-2 or TRBV6-3 and TRBJ2-3, with D tentatively TRBD2 (6 bases). This CDR3 has 20 amino acids. Trimming removed 0 bases from V and 1 base from J, with 23 bases in between. CDR1 is MNHEY and CDR2 is SVGEGT in the germline V gene.

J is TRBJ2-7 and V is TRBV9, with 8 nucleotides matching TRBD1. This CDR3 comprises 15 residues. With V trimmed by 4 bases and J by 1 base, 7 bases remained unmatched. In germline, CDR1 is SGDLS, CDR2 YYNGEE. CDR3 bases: TGTGCCAGCAGCACCCAGGGGGCCTGGTCCTACGAGCAGTACTTC. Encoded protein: CASSTQGAWSYEQYF.

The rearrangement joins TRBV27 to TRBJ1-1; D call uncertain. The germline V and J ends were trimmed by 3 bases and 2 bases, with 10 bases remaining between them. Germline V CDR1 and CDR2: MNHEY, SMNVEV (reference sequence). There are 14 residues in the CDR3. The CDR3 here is CASSLWRGNTEAFF. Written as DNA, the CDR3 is TGTGCCAGCAGTTTGTGGCGGGGTAACACTGAAGCTTTCTTT.

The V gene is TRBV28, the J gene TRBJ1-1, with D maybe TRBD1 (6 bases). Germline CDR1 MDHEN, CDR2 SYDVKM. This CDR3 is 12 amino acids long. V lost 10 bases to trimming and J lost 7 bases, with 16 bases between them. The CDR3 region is CATARGAYEAFF. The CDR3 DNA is TGTGCCACCGCCCGGGGGGCGTATGAAGCTTTCTTT.

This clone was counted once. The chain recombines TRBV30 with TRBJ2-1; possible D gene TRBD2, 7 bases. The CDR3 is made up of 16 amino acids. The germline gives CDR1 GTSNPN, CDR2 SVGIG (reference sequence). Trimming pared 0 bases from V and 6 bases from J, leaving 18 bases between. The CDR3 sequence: CAWSVLRGGLTNEQFF. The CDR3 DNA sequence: TGTGCCTGGAGTGTACTCAGGGGAGGGCTGACCAATGAGCAGTTCTTC. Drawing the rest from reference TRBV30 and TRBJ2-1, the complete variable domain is SQTIHQWPATLVQPVGSPLSLECTVEGTSNPNLYWYRQAAGRGLQLLFYSVGIGQISSEVPQNLSASRPQDRQFILSSKKLLLSDSGFYLCAWSVLRGGLTNEQFFGPGTRLTVL.

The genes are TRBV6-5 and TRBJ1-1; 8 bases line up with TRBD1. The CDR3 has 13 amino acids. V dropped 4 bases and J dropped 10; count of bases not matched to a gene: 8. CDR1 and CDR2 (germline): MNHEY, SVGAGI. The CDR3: CASSFGQGGGAFF. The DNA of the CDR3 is TGTGCCAGCAGTTTTGGACAGGGAGGGGGAGCTTTCTTT.

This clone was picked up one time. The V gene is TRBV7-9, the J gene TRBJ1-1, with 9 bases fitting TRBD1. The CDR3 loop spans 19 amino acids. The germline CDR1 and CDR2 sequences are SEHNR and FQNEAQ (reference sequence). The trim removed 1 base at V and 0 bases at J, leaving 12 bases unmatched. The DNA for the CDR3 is TGTGCCAGCAGCTTAGATGGGGAGGGGACAGGGAATTTGAACACTGAAGCTTTCTTT. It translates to CASSLDGEGTGNLNTEAFF.

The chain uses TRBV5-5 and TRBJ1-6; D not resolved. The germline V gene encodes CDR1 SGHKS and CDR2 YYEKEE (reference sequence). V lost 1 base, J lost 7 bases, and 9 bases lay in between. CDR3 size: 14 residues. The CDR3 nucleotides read TGTGCCAGCAGCTTGTTCTTTCAGAATTCACCCCTCCACTTT. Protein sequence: CASSLFFQNSPLHF.

The CDR3 spells CATSTGAQKGAFF. The CDR3 nucleotides read TGTGCCACCTCGACAGGCGCACAGAAGGGAGCTTTCTTT. The chain uses TRBV6-5 and TRBJ1-1; possibly TRBD1 for D (6 bases). Germline V CDR1 and CDR2: MNHEY, SVGAGI. CDR3 size: 13 residues. Trimming took 10 bases from V and 10 from J, leaving 22 bases between them.

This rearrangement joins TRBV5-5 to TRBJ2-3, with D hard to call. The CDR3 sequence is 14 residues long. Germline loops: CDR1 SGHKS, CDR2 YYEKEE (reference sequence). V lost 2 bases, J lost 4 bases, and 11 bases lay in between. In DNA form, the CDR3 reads TGTGCCAGCAGCTTACGAAGCGAAGCAGATACGCAGTATTTT. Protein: CASSLRSEADTQYF.

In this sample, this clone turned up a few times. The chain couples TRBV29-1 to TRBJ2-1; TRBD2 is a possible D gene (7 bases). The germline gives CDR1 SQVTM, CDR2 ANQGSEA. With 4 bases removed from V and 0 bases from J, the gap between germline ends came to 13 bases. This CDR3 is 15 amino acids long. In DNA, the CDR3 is TGCAGCGTTGTAGGGGGGGGGAGCTCCTACAATGAGCAGTTCTTC. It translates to CSVVGGGSSYNEQFF.

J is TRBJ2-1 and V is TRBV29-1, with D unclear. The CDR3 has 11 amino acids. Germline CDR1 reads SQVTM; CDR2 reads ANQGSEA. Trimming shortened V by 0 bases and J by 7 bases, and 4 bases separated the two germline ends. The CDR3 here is CSVEDRNEQFF. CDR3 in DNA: TGCAGCGTTGAAGATCGTAATGAGCAGTTCTTC.

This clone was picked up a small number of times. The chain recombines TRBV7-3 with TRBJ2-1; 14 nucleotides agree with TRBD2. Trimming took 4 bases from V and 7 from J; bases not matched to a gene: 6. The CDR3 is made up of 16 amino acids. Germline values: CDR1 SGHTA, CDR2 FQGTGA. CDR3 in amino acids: CASSSPGLAGGNEQFF. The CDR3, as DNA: TGTGCCAGCAGCTCCCCAGGACTAGCGGGGGGAAATGAGCAGTTCTTC. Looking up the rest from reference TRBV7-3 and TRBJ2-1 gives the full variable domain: GAGVSQTPSNKVTEKGKYVELRCDPISGHTALYWYRQSLGQGPEFLIYFQGTGAADDSGLPNDRFFAVRPEGSVSTLKIQRTERGDSAVYLCASSSPGLAGGNEQFFGPGTRLTVL.

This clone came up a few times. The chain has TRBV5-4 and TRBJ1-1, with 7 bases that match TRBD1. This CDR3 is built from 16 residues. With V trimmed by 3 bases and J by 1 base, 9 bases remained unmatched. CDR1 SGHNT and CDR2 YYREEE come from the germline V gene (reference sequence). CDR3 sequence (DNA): TGTGCCAGCAGCTCCCTACAGGGGTACGCGAACACTGAAGCTTTCTTT. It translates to CASSSLQGYANTEAFF.

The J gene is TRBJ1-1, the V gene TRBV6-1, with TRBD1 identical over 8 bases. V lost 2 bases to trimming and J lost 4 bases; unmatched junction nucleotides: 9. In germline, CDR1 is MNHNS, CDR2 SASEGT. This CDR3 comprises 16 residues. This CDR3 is CASSEFVGQGPTEAFF. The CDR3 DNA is TGTGCCAGCAGTGAATTTGTAGGACAGGGCCCCACTGAAGCTTTCTTT.

The CDR3 reads CASSLGMTGAIQETQYF. CDR3 nucleotide sequence: TGCGCCAGCAGCTTGGGAATGACAGGGGCTATCCAAGAGACCCAGTACTTC. The rearrangement links TRBV5-1 to TRBJ2-5, with TRBD1 matching over 8 bases. The CDR3 runs to 17 residues. CDR1 and CDR2 from the germline V gene are SGHRS and YFSETQ. V trimming: 0 bases; J trimming: 1 base; junction bases outside the gene matches: 8.

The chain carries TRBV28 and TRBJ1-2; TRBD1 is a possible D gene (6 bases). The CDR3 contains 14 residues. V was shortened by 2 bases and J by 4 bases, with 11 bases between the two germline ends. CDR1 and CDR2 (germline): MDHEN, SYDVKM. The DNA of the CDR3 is TGTGCCAGCAGTTTAACAGGGCGAGGCTATGGCTACACCTTC. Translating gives CASSLTGRGYGYTF.

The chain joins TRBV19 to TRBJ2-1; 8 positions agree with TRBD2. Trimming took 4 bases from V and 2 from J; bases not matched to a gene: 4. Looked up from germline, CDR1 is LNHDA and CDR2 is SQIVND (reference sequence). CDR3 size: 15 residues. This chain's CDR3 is CASSTQAGAYNEQFF. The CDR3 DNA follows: TGTGCCAGTAGTACCCAAGCGGGAGCCTACAATGAGCAGTTCTTC.

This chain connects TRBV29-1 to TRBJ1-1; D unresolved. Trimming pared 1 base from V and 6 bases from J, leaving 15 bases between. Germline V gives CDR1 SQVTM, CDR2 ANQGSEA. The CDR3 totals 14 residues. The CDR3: CSVEVFAGFPEAFF. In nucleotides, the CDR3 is TGCAGCGTTGAAGTATTTGCGGGGTTTCCTGAAGCTTTCTTT.

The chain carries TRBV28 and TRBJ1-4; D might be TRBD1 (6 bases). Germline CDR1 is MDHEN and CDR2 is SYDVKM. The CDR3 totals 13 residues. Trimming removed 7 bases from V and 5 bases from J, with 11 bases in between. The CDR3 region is CASKAGANEKLFF. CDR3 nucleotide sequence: TGTGCCAGCAAAGCGGGGGCGAATGAAAAACTGTTTTTT.

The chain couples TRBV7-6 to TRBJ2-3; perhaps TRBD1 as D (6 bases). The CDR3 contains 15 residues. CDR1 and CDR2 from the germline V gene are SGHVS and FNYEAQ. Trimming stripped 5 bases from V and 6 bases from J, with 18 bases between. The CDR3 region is CASSPLRGPIDTQYF. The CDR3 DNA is TGTGCCAGCAGCCCCCTCAGGGGCCCGATCGATACGCAGTATTTT.

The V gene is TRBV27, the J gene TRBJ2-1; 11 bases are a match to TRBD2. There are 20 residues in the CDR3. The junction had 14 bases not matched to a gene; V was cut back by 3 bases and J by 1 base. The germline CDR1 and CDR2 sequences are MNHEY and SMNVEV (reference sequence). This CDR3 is CASSFGAGLAVPKSYNEQFF. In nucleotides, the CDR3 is TGTGCCAGCAGTTTTGGGGCGGGACTAGCGGTTCCTAAATCCTACAATGAGCAGTTCTTC.

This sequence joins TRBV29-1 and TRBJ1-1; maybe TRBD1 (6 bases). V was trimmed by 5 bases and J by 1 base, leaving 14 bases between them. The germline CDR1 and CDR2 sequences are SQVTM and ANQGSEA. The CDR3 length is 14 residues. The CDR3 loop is CSVWTGTSNTEAFF. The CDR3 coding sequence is TGCAGCGTTTGGACCGGGACATCGAACACTGAAGCTTTCTTT.

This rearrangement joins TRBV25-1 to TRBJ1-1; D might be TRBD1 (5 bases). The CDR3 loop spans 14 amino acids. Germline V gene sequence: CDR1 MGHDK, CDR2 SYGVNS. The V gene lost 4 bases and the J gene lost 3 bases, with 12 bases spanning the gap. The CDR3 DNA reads TGTGCCAGCAGTGGAGGGGAGCGGGACACTGAAGCTTTCTTT. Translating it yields CASSGGERDTEAFF.

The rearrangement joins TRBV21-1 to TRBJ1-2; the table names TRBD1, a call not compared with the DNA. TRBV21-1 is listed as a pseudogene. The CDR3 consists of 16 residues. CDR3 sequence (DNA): TGTGCCAGCAGCAAACAAAGAAAACCAGCTAACTATGGCTACACCTTC. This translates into CASSKQRKPANYGYTF.